These 31 T cell receptor beta chains originate from one sample sequenced in a study of cytotoxic CD8 clonotypes in ibrutinib-treated CLL. TCRdb keeps only in-frame clones here, not all; method: immunoSEQ multiplex PCR. The sample records about 300,000 clones, 60% to 80% being singletons. Here the sequenced sample was PBMCs, taken at disease progression, from a patient treated with ibrutinib. The receptors originated from a human donor with chronic lymphocytic leukemia.

The J gene is TRBJ1-1, the V gene TRBV18, with D perhaps TRBD1 (5 bases). Trimming shortened V by 2 bases and J by 8 bases, and 15 bases separated the two germline ends. This CDR3 has 14 amino acids. Germline V lookup: CDR1 KGHSH, CDR2 LQKENI. CDR3 coding DNA: TGTGCCAGCTCACCAACAACAGGAATCCCAGAAGCTTTCTTT. Its protein product is CASSPTTGIPEAFF.

V gene TRBV27 combines with J gene TRBJ2-7, with 7 bases identical to TRBD2. Unmatched junction bases numbered 9, after V lost 5 bases and J lost 2 bases. CDR1 MNHEY and CDR2 SMNVEV come from the germline V gene (reference sequence). The CDR3 consists of 15 residues. CDR3 nucleotide sequence: TGTGCCAGCAGTCAAAACGGGGGGATTCCCTACGAGCAGTACTTC. Translation gives CASSQNGGIPYEQYF.

The rearrangement joins TRBV11-1 to TRBJ2-3; 9 nucleotides agree with TRBD1. Trimming took 3 bases from V and 3 from J; bases not matched to a gene: 1. CDR3 size: 14 residues. Germline V lookup: CDR1 SGHAT, CDR2 FQDESV (reference sequence). Written as DNA, the CDR3 is TGTGCCAGCAGCTTCGACAGGGGGACAGATACGCAGTATTTT. Protein product: CASSFDRGTDTQYF.

The chain combines TRBV28 with TRBJ2-4; D unresolved. The CDR3 is 16 residues long. CDR1 and CDR2 (germline): MDHEN, SYDVKM. V lost 2 bases to trimming and J lost 0 bases, with 11 bases between them. The CDR3 sequence: CASSLDALLAKNIQYF. The CDR3 DNA is TGTGCCAGCAGTTTAGATGCACTTCTAGCCAAAAACATTCAGTACTTC. Looking up the rest from reference TRBV28 and TRBJ2-4 gives the full variable domain: DVKVTQSSRYLVKRTGEKVFLECVQDMDHENMFWYRQDPGLGLRLIYFSYDVKMKEKGDIPEGYSVSREKKERFSLILESASTNQTSMYLCASSLDALLAKNIQYFGAGTRLSVL.

This clone was seen only a few times. The J gene is TRBJ2-1, the V gene TRBV19, with 9 positions matching TRBD2. In germline, CDR1 is LNHDA, CDR2 SQIVND (reference sequence). V shed 2 bases, J shed 2 bases, and the junction held 13 bases outside the gene matches. CDR3 size: 19 residues. CDR3: CASSIPAGGYRHPYNEQFF. DNA of the CDR3: TGTGCCAGTAGTATACCAGCGGGGGGCTACCGCCATCCCTACAATGAGCAGTTCTTC.

This sequence joins TRBV10-3 and TRBJ1-2; tentative D call: TRBD1 (6 bases). This CDR3 contains 14 residues. From germline, CDR1 is ENHRY and CDR2 SYGVKD. V was trimmed by 3 bases and J by 1 base, leaving 9 bases between them. The DNA for the CDR3 is TGTGCCATCAGTGAAGGGGGACTTAACTATGGCTACACCTTC. Its translation is CAISEGGLNYGYTF.

The V gene is TRBV6-1, the J gene TRBJ1-4, with a weak D call TRBD1 (5 bases). The CDR3 contains 14 residues. Germline CDR1 MNHNS, CDR2 SASEGT. Trimming stripped 4 bases from V and 8 bases from J, with 14 bases between. CDR3 in amino acids: CASSVGHGDEKLFF. The CDR3 nucleotides are TGTGCCAGCAGTGTTGGACATGGGGACGAAAAACTGTTTTTT.

The rearrangement joins TRBV2 to TRBJ2-7; TRBD1 matches 7 bases. The germline gives CDR1 SNHLY, CDR2 FYNNEI. The CDR3 loop spans 14 amino acids. V gave up 2 bases and J gave up 2 bases; unmatched junction bases: 3. The CDR3 DNA sequence: TGTGCCAGCAGTGAAAACAGGGGCCCCTACGAGCAGTACTTC. It is translated as CASSENRGPYEQYF.

The rearrangement joins TRBV5-1 to TRBJ2-6, with D unclear. V lost 3 bases and J 1 base, leaving 11 bases between the germline ends. The CDR3 is 16 residues long. Germline values: CDR1 SGHRS, CDR2 YFSETQ. CDR3 loop: CASSWWGKSGANVLTF. The CDR3 coding sequence is TGCGCCAGCAGCTGGTGGGGTAAATCTGGGGCCAACGTCCTGACTTTC. Complete variable domain (other parts from reference TRBV5-1 and TRBJ2-6): KAGVTQTPRYLIKTRGQQVTLSCSPISGHRSVSWYQQTPGQGLQFLFEYFSETQRNKGNFPGRFSGRQFSNSRSEMNVSTLELGDSALYLCASSWWGKSGANVLTFGAGSRLTVL.

A single count supports this clone. The chain combines TRBV23-1 with TRBJ2-6, with D perhaps matching TRBD1 (5 bases). TRBV23-1 is an ORF, and what it does is uncertain. This CDR3 is built from 16 residues. The V end lost 4 bases, the J end lost 4 bases, and 14 bases lay between the germline ends. The CDR3 spells CASSPDRAFGANVLTF. CDR3 in DNA: TGCGCCAGCAGTCCTGACAGAGCCTTCGGGGCCAACGTCCTGACTTTC.

The gene calls are TRBV6-4 and TRBJ1-6, with TRBD1 identical over 7 bases. Germline trimming cut 6 bases from V and 7 bases from J; bases unmatched to any gene: 6. CDR1 MRHNA and CDR2 SNTAGT come from the germline V gene. The CDR3 sequence is 14 residues long. The CDR3 here is CASRPGQQNSPLHF. CDR3 DNA: TGTGCCAGCAGACCGGGACAGCAAAATTCACCCCTCCACTTT.

The V call is TRBV6-5, the J call TRBJ2-1; TRBD1 agrees at 8 bases. This CDR3 comprises 15 residues. Looked up from germline, CDR1 is MNHEY and CDR2 is SVGAGI. J lost 9 bases, V lost 0 bases, and 7 bases had no gene match. CDR3 nucleotides: TGTGCCAGCAGTTACTCGTTCGGACAGGGAGGTGAGCAGTTCTTC. Encoded protein: CASSYSFGQGGEQFF.

The chain uses TRBV18 and TRBJ1-1; no clear D gene. V was cut by 3 bases and J by 10 bases, with 15 bases left in between. Germline V CDR1 and CDR2: KGHSH, LQKENI. This CDR3 spans 13 amino acids. This CDR3 reads CASSPRFGSLAFF. For the CDR3, the DNA is TGTGCCAGCTCACCGAGATTTGGGTCCCTAGCTTTCTTT.

This chain uses TRBV19 with TRBJ2-5; TRBD2 matches 7 bases. The CDR3 runs to 14 residues. The J segment lost 7 bases and the V segment lost 3 bases, leaving 8 bases of the junction unmatched. CDR1 LNHDA and CDR2 SQIVND come from the germline V gene (reference sequence). Here the CDR3 reads CASSIKAGAVTQYF. In nucleotides, the CDR3 is TGTGCCAGTAGTATTAAGGCGGGAGCGGTGACCCAGTACTTC.

This chain joins TRBV5-1 and TRBJ2-1; D not resolved. Trimming removed 0 bases from V and 0 bases from J, with 7 bases in between. Per germline, CDR1 SGHRS and CDR2 YFSETQ. This CDR3 comprises 15 residues. CDR3 coding DNA: TGCGCCAGCAGCTTGGGTCGAAGCTCCTACAATGAGCAGTTCTTC. Encoded protein: CASSLGRSSYNEQFF.

This clone was detected only a few times. V and J are TRBV7-3 and TRBJ1-2; D unclear. Trimming removed 1 base at V and 3 bases at J, with 9 bases between. Germline-derived CDR1 and CDR2 are SGHTA and FQGTGA. This CDR3 spans 14 amino acids. The CDR3 DNA follows: TGTGCCAGCAGCTTAAGGGCAGGCTACTATGGCTACACCTTC. Translated: CASSLRAGYYGYTF.

The CDR3 DNA follows: TGCGCCAGCAGCCCGAACATGAACACTGAAGCTTTCTTT. It specifies CASSPNMNTEAFF. The chain employs TRBV5-1 and TRBJ1-1; D is undetermined. CDR1 is SGHRS and CDR2 is YFSETQ in the germline V gene. The CDR3 has 13 residues. V lost 4 bases to trimming and J lost 0 bases, with 7 bases between them.

This clone is a singleton in its sample. This rearrangement joins TRBV4-2 to TRBJ2-7, with 9 bases aligning to TRBD2. The J segment lost 0 bases and the V segment lost 4 bases, leaving 4 bases of the junction unmatched. Germline CDR1 and CDR2: LGHNA and YNFKEQ. This CDR3 is built from 15 residues. CDR3 sequence reads: CASSPVSGSSYEQYF. The CDR3 DNA sequence: TGTGCCAGCAGCCCGGTTAGCGGGAGCTCCTACGAGCAGTACTTC.

V gene TRBV7-9 combines with J gene TRBJ1-2; 8 nucleotides match TRBD1. The CDR3 totals 14 residues. The J segment lost 2 bases and the V segment lost 1 base, leaving 0 bases of the junction unmatched. CDR1 is SEHNR and CDR2 is FQNEAQ in the germline V gene (reference sequence). CDR3 nucleotides: TGTGCCAGCAGCTTAGGGGACAGGAACTATGGCTACACCTTC. Its protein product is CASSLGDRNYGYTF.

The chain uses TRBV9 and TRBJ2-7; unclear D gene. This CDR3 spans 14 amino acids. V shed 4 bases and J shed 5 bases, with 16 bases lying between them. Germline V gene data show CDR1 as SGDLS and CDR2 as YYNGEE. The CDR3 coding sequence is TGTGCCAGCAGCACCTCGACGGTTATGCACGAGCAGTACTTC. This codes for CASSTSTVMHEQYF. The full variable domain, with the rest looked up from reference TRBV9 and TRBJ2-7, is DSGVTQTPKHLITATGQRVTLRCSPRSGDLSVYWYQQSLDQGLQFLIQYYNGEERAKGNILERFSAQQFPDLHSELNLSSLELGDSALYFCASSTSTVMHEQYFGPGTRLTVT.

This clone occurred once. This chain uses TRBV10-3 with TRBJ1-1; possibly TRBD1 for D (6 bases). Germline CDR1 and CDR2: ENHRY and SYGVKD. The CDR3 is 15 amino acids. Trimming pared 3 bases from V and 6 bases from J, leaving 17 bases between. CDR3 sequence: CAISEVRGLSAEAFF. The CDR3 region has the DNA TGTGCCATCAGTGAAGTCCGGGGGCTAAGCGCTGAAGCTTTCTTT.

Comments on this clone: Because the CDR3 is missing its conserved closing phenylalanine or tryptophan, this is likely a read error. The DNA is omitted, as the CDR3 cannot be located on it reliably, and the CDR3 follows TCRdb's listing. The chain combines TRBV4-1 with TRBJ2-7; the D call in the table, TRBD2, was not verified against the DNA. The CDR3 spans 13 residues, counting both ends. Per germline, CDR1 MGHRA and CDR2 YSYEKL. The chain's CDR3 is CASSQERTADGSR.

The chain combines TRBV7-9 with TRBJ1-4; D gene unclear. The CDR3 has 17 residues. Trimming pared 1 base from V and 7 bases from J, leaving 19 bases between. Germline values: CDR1 SEHNR, CDR2 FQNEAQ (reference sequence). CDR3 sequence: CASSLGRRQDRSEKLFF. The CDR3 coding sequence is TGTGCCAGCAGCTTAGGGAGAAGACAAGATCGGTCTGAAAAACTGTTTTTT.

This chain links TRBV15 with TRBJ2-7, with a possible D match to TRBD1 (6 bases). From germline, CDR1 is LNHNV and CDR2 YYDKDF (reference sequence). V was shortened by 6 bases and J by 5 bases, with 14 bases between the two germline ends. This CDR3 spans 13 amino acids. The CDR3 loop is CATSGQGLDEQYF. The CDR3 DNA is TGTGCCACCAGTGGGCAGGGGCTCGACGAGCAGTACTTC.

As regards this clone: Other DNA sequences of this sample code for an identical CDR3. The V and J genes are TRBV25-1 and TRBJ1-2; the D is unclear. The CDR3 has 12 amino acids. V was clipped by 3 bases and J by 1 base, with 3 bases between them. Looked up from germline, CDR1 is MGHDK and CDR2 is SYGVNS. In nucleotides, the CDR3 is TGTGCCAGCAGTGAGGGTAACTATGGCTACACCTTC. As protein: CASSEGNYGYTF.

CDR3 residues: CASSWGRGARRYTF. Here the CDR3 DNA reads TGTGCCAGCAGTTGGGGTAGGGGGGCCCGTCGCTACACCTTC. This chain links TRBV28 with TRBJ1-2; TRBD1 is a possible D gene (6 bases). Trimming pared 4 bases from V and 9 bases from J, leaving 18 bases between. Germline V gene lookup returns CDR1 MDHEN and CDR2 SYDVKM. The CDR3 consists of 14 residues.

The chain links TRBV7-8 to TRBJ1-2, with TRBD1 as a possible D gene (6 bases). This CDR3 has 15 amino acids. The V gene's germline CDR1 is SGHVS and CDR2 FQNEAQ. Trimming removed 0 bases from V and 6 bases from J, with 14 bases in between. The CDR3 loop is CASSLATGGWHGYTF. CDR3 nucleotide sequence: TGTGCCAGCAGCTTAGCGACCGGGGGCTGGCATGGCTACACCTTC.

CDR3 sequence: CASSLRWTSGGQETQYF. The CDR3 DNA is TGTGCCAGCAGCTTAAGGTGGACTAGCGGGGGGCAAGAGACCCAGTACTTC. The chain is built from TRBV13 and TRBJ2-5; 14 bases map to TRBD2. The junction had 4 bases not matched to a gene; V was cut back by 2 bases and J by 2 bases. CDR3 length equals 17 residues. CDR1 and CDR2 (germline): PRHDT, FYEKMQ (reference sequence).

The genes are TRBV21-1 and TRBJ1-5; TRBD1 was called by the table and not checked on the DNA. TRBV21-1 is shown as a pseudogene. This CDR3 spans 15 amino acids. The CDR3 nucleotides read TGTGCCAGCAGCAAGAGCAGACAGGTCCATCAGCCCCAGCATTTT. Amino acids: CASSKSRQVHQPQHF.

The chain carries TRBV6-5 and TRBJ2-7; weak D call: TRBD2 (6 bases). From germline, CDR1 is MNHEY and CDR2 SVGAGI. Trimming cost V 9 bases and J 4 bases, with 10 bases left between them. The CDR3 totals 11 residues. As DNA, the CDR3 is TGTGCCAGTAGCGGAGGGTACGAGCAGTACTTC. Its translation: CASSGGYEQYF.

The V and J genes are TRBV4-1 and TRBJ1-1; maybe TRBD1 (5 bases). CDR3 length equals 13 residues. Trimming shortened V by 1 base and J by 8 bases, and 11 bases separated the two germline ends. Germline V gene lookup returns CDR1 MGHRA and CDR2 YSYEKL. In DNA, the CDR3 is TGCGCCAGCAGCCAAGGTTCAGGGAGAGAAGCTTTCTTT. Its protein product is CASSQGSGREAFF.